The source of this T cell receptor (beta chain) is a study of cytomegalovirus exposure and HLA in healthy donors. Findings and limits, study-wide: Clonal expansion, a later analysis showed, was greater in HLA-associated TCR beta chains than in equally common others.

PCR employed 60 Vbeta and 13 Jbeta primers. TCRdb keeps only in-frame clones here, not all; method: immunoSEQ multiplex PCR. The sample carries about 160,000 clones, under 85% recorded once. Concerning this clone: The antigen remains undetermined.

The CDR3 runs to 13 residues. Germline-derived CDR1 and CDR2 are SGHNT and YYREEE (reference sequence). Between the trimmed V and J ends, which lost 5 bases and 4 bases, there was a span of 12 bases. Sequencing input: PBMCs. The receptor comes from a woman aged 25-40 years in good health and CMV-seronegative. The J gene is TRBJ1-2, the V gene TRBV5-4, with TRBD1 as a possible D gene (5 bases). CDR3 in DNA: TGTGCCAGCAGACCACAGGTGGGCTATGGCTACACCTTC. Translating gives CASRPQVGYGYTF.